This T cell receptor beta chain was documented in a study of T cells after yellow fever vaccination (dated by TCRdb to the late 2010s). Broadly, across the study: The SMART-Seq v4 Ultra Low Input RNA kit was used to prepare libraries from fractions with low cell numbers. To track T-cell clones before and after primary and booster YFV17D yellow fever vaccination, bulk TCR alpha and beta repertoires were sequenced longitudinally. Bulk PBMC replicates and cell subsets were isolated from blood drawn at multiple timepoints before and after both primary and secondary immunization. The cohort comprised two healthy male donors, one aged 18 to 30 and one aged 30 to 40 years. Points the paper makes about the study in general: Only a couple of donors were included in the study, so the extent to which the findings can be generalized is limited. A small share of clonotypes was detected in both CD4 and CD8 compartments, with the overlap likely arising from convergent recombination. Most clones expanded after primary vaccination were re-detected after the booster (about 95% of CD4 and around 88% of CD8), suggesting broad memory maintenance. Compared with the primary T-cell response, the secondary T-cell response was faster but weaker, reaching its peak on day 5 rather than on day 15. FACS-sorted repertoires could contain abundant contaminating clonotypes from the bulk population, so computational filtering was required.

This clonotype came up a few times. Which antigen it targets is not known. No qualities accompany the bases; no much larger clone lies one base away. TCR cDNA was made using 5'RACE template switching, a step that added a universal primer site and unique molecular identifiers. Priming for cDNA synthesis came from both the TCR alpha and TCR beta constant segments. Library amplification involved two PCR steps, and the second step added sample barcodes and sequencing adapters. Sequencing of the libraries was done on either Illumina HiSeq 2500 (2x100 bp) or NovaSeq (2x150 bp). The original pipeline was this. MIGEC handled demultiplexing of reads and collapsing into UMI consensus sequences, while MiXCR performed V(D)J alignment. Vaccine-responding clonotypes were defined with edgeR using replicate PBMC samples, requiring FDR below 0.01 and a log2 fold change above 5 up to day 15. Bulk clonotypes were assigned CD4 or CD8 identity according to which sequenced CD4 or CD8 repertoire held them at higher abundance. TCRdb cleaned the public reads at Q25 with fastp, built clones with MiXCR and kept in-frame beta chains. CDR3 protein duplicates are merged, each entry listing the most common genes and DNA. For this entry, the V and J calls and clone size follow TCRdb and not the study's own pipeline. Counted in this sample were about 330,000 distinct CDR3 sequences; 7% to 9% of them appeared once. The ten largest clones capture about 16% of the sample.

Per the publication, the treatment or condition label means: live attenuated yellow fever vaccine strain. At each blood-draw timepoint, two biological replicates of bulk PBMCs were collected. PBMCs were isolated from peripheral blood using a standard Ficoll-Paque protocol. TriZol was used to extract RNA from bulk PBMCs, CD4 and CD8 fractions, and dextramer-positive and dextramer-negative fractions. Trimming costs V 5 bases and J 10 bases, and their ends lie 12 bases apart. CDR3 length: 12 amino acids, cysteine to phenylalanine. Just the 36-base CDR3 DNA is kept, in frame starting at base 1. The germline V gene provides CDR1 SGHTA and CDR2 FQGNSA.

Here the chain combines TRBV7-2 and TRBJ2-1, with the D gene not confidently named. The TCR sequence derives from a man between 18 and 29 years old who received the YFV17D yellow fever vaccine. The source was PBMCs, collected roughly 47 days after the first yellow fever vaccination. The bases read TGTGCCAGCAGCCGAGACCTAGAGGAGCAGTTCTTC. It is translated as CASSRDLEEQFF.